This note documents a single T cell receptor beta chain sequence. Clones were read by immunoSEQ multiplex PCR, and TCRdb kept only the in-frame ones, dropping some. The table shows roughly 70,000 clones, with about 88% occurring only once. CDR1 and CDR2 (germline): MNHNS, SASEGT. This CDR3 has 16 residues. Germline trimming cut 1 base from V and 7 bases from J; bases unmatched to any gene: 6. The sample comes from a study of blood T cell repertoires in COVID-19. The wider study: T cells, B-cell-depleted T cells, or PBMCs provided the cDNA or gDNA that served as material.

The chain employs TRBV6-1 and TRBJ1-4; 10 nucleotides line up with TRBD1. The specimen sequenced was peripheral blood. The source is a human donor in a cohort sampled during active COVID-19. DNA of the CDR3: TGTGCCAGCAGTGAAGAACCGGGGACAGGGGTTGAAAAACTGTTTTTT. It codes for CASSEEPGTGVEKLFF.